A single sample is the source of the 10 T cell receptor beta chains below, sequenced in a study of early T cells in non-severe SARS-CoV-2 infection. TCRdb itself ran the 5' RACE reads through MiXCR, one entry per CDR3 protein. The repertoire consists of tens of thousands of distinct CDR3 sequences, with around 12% occurring once and the leading ten covering about 1.3%. The sample in question was whole blood, obtained at baseline. The receptors stem from an adult who was a healthcare worker with PCR-confirmed SARS-CoV-2 infection or an uninfected control (not recorded which).

This clonotype was observed a handful of times. The chain links TRBV24-1 to TRBJ2-1; 7 nucleotides match TRBD1. The V gene's germline CDR1 is KGHDR and CDR2 SFDVKD. This CDR3 comprises 18 residues. The V segment lost 2 bases and the J segment 0 bases; nucleotides outside the gene matches: 9. DNA of the CDR3: TGTGCCACCAGTGATTCCCACCTGGACAGGAGCTCCTACAATGAGCAGTTCTTC. Translation: CATSDSHLDRSSYNEQFF.

Ten or more counts support this clonotype. This chain links TRBV29-1 with TRBJ1-2; tentative D call: TRBD1 (6 bases). Trimming shortened V by 3 bases and J by 7 bases, and 24 bases separated the two germline ends. Looked up from germline, CDR1 is SQVTM and CDR2 is ANQGSEA. The CDR3 consists of 16 residues. The CDR3 loop is CSVDADRGKGGPGYTF. CDR3 nucleotides: TGCAGCGTTGACGCGGACAGAGGAAAAGGGGGACCTGGCTACACCTTC. Full variable domain (missing parts from reference TRBV29-1 and TRBJ1-2): SAVISQKPSRDICQRGTSLTIQCQVDSQVTMMFWYRQQPGQSLTLIATANQGSEATYESGFVIDKFPISRPNLTFSTLTVSNMSPEDSSIYLCSVDADRGKGGPGYTFGSGTRLTVV.

The V call is TRBV28, the J call TRBJ2-3; D not resolved. Germline assignment: CDR1 MDHEN and CDR2 SYDVKM. V lost 8 bases and J 2 bases, leaving 11 bases between the germline ends. The CDR3 is 13 residues long. The CDR3 spells CASGRSYTDTQYF. CDR3 DNA sequence: TGTGCCAGCGGCCGGTCTTACACAGATACGCAGTATTTT.

The chain carries TRBV5-5 and TRBJ2-7, with D perhaps assigned TRBD1 or TRBD2 (6 bases each). Trimming took 3 bases from V and 2 from J, leaving 15 bases between them. CDR1 is SGHKS, CDR2 YYEKEE, per germline (reference sequence). The CDR3 contains 15 residues. The CDR3 spells CASSSEVGGPYEQYF. CDR3 DNA sequence: TGTGCCAGCAGCTCAGAAGTTGGGGGGCCCTACGAGCAGTACTTC.

This clonotype was detected ten times or more. V and J are TRBV7-8 and TRBJ2-6; perhaps TRBD1 as D (6 bases). Germline V CDR1 and CDR2: SGHVS, FQNEAQ. CDR3 size: 18 residues. V dropped 5 bases and J dropped 2 bases, with 19 bases sitting between them. The CDR3 here is CASSHPGQLGPGANVLTF. The CDR3 nucleotides are TGTGCCAGCAGCCACCCGGGACAACTAGGCCCTGGGGCCAACGTCCTGACTTTC.

This clonotype came up a few times. The chain joins TRBV11-2 to TRBJ1-4, with D possibly matching TRBD1 (5 bases). The CDR3 loop spans 15 amino acids. Germline CDR1 reads SGHAT; CDR2 reads FQNNGV. Trimming shortened V by 5 bases and J by 3 bases, and 13 bases separated the two germline ends. The CDR3 loop reads CASSPTGRSNEKLFF. The DNA of the CDR3 is TGTGCCAGCAGCCCGACGGGGCGGTCTAATGAAAAACTGTTTTTT.

The chain combines TRBV27 with TRBJ1-5; a possible D gene is TRBD1 (5 bases). V was cut by 2 bases and J by 3 bases, with 11 bases left in between. This CDR3 region has 15 residues. Germline lookup yields CDR1 MNHEY and CDR2 SMNVEV (reference sequence). The CDR3 DNA is TGTGCCAGCAGTTTACAGGGCAGTCTCAATCAGCCCCAGCATTTT. Translated: CASSLQGSLNQPQHF.

This clonotype was detected a few times. The gene calls are TRBV7-9 and TRBJ2-6; no clear D. The length of the CDR3 is 13 residues. CDR1 and CDR2 from the germline V gene are SEHNR and FQNEAQ (reference sequence). Trimming removed 8 bases at V and 2 bases at J, with 7 bases between. The CDR3 DNA reads as TGTGCCAGCCCCCCCCCTGGGGCCAACGTCCTGACTTTC. Translated, it gives CASPPPGANVLTF.

This clonotype was seen at least ten times. The gene calls are TRBV18 and TRBJ1-1; D is perhaps TRBD1 (6 bases). V was pared by 0 bases and J by 3 bases, with 11 bases between. Germline lookup yields CDR1 KGHSH and CDR2 LQKENI. This CDR3 is built from 15 residues. The CDR3 protein is CASSPPMGAYTEAFF. CDR3 DNA: TGTGCCAGCTCACCACCGATGGGGGCGTACACTGAAGCTTTCTTT.

This clonotype was observed a few times. The rearrangement joins TRBV11-2 to TRBJ2-5, with D hard to call. The CDR3 is made up of 13 amino acids. Per the germline V gene, CDR1 is SGHAT and CDR2 is FQNNGV. V gave up 5 bases and J gave up 7 bases, with 14 bases separating them. CDR3 DNA sequence: TGTGCCAGCAGCAGGACCCAAATGGGGACCCAGTACTTC. It yields the protein CASSRTQMGTQYF.